This T cell receptor beta chain is drawn from a study of cytomegalovirus exposure and HLA in healthy donors. The PCR contained 60 Vbeta and 13 Jbeta primers. The repertoire was sequenced with immunoSEQ multiplex PCR; TCRdb's copy has only in-frame clones and lacks some. The data hold 180,000 or so clones, with 60% to 80% observed a single time. Unrecorded immune exposure was likely among donors, who were nominally healthy when sampled. This CDR3 comprises 16 residues. The germline V gene has CDR1 MNHEY and CDR2 SVGAGI. Trimming shortened V by 0 bases and J by 10 bases, and 16 bases separated the two germline ends. In this sample, this clone turned up a few times. As yet, its antigen is unknown. Study-wide findings and caveats: The authors listed approximately 150 TCR beta chains as cytomegalovirus-associated.

This TCR was sampled from a man in his forties in good health and CMV-seronegative. Sequencing was performed on PBMCs. This rearrangement joins TRBV6-5 to TRBJ1-6, with TRBD1 as a possible D gene (5 bases). The CDR3 region is CASSYSYGQGKSPLHF. Written as DNA, the CDR3 is TGTGCCAGCAGTTACTCTTACGGGCAGGGAAAATCACCCCTCCACTTT.